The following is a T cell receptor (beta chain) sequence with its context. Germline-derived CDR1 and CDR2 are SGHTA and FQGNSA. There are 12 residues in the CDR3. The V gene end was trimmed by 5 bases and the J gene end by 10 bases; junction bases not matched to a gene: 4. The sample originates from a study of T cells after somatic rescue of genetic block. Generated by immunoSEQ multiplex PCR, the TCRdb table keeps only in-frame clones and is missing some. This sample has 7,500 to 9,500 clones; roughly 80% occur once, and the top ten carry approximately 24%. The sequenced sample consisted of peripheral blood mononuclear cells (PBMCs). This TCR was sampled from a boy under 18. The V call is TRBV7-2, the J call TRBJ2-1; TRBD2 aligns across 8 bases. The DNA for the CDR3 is TGTGCCAGCAGCCTAATAGCGGGAGAGCAGTTCTTC. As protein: CASSLIAGEQFF.